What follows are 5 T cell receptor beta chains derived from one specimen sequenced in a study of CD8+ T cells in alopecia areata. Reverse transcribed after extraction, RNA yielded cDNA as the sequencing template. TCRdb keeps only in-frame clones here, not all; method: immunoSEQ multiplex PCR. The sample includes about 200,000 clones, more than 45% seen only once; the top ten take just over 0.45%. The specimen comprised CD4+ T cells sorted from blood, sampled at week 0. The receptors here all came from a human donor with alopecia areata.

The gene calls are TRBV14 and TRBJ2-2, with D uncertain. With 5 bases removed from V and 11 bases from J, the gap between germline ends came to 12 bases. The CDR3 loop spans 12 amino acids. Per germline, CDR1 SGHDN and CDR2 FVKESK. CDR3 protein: CASSEDRYELFF. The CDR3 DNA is TGTGCCAGCAGCGAGGACCGCTACGAGCTGTTTTTT. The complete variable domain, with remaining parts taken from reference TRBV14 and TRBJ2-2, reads EAGVTQFPSHSVIEKGQTVTLRCDPISGHDNLYWYRRVMGKEIKFLLHFVKESKQDESGMPNNRFLAERTGGTYSTLKVQPAELEDSGVYFCASSEDRYELFFGEGSRLTVL.

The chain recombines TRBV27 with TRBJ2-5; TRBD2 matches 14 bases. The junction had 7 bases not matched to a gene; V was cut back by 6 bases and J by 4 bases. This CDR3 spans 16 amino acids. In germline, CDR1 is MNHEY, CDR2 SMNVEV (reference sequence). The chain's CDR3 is CASRGTSGRISETQYF. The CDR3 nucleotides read TGTGCCAGCAGGGGGACTAGCGGGAGAATCTCAGAGACCCAGTACTTC.

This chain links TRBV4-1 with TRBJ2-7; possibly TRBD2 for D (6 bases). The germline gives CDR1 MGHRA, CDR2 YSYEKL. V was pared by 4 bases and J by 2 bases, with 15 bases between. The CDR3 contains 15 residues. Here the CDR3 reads CASSLIGLPAYEQYF. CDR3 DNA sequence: TGCGCCAGCAGCCTCATTGGACTACCCGCCTACGAGCAGTACTTC.

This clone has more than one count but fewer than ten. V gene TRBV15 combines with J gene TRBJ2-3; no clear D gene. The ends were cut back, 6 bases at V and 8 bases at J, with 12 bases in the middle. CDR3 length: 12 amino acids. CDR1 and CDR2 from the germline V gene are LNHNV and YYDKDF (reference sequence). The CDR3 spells CATRGKHGTQYF. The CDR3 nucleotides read TGTGCCACCAGGGGGAAACACGGTACGCAGTATTTT.

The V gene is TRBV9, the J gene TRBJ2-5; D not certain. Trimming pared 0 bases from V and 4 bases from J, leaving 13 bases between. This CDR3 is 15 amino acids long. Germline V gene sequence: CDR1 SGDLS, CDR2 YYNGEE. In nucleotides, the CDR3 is TGTGCCAGCAGCGTAGCTCCGTCAAGACGAGAGACCCAGTACTTC. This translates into CASSVAPSRRETQYF.